This record looks at one T cell receptor (beta chain) sequence and its context. The antigen is not known. This sample is part of a study of cytomegalovirus exposure and HLA in healthy donors. Whole-study findings and limits: An analysis was carried out later, and it reportedly showed fewer N-insertions in an Asian-associated ancestry cluster than the approximately 700-donor mean. Researchers left out some V segments, among them TRBV6-2 and TRBV6-3, as indistinguishable. TCR beta V- and J-gene trimming was later associated with a missense DCLRE1C variant.

V dropped 6 bases and J dropped 7; count of bases not matched to a gene: 4. This CDR3 is 14 amino acids long. Germline lookup yields CDR1 KGHSH and CDR2 LQKENI. PCR amplification relied on 60 Vbeta primers (plus 13 Jbeta primers). Using immunoSEQ multiplex PCR, the repertoire was profiled, and TCRdb retains in-frame clones only, with some absent. The repertoire has around 170,000 clones, roughly 88% of them found once; the top ten carry roughly 1.4%. The receptor's source is a woman aged 18 to 35 in good health and CMV-seronegative. The rearrangement links TRBV18 to TRBJ1-6; 9 bases map to TRBD1. The specimen sequenced was PBMCs. CDR3 bases: TGTGCCAGCTCCCCGGGACAGGGAAATTCACCCCTCCACTTT. Protein: CASSPGQGNSPLHF.